This is a list of T cell receptor beta chains from one sample in a study of technical replicates of blood from a handful of donors. Repertoires were generated with immunoSEQ multiplex PCR, while TCRdb's copy carries only in-frame clones and drops some. The table lists 80,000 to 90,000 clones, over 90% of them singletons. The sequenced material came from T cells isolated from PBMCs. The receptor set was obtained from a human donor in good health. CDR3s include the opening cysteine and the closing phenylalanine or tryptophan. Each record gives: J gene, V gene, D gene, clone size, CDR3 DNA, CDR3 protein. A D gene is named only where the DNA matches it firmly. The size entry is marked missing in some rows and otherwise reads once, few, many or a size class.

j_gene: TRBJ2-7; v_gene: TRBV28; d_gene: TRBD2; abundance: .; CDR3nt: TGTGCCAGCAGTTTAAGAGGGCTTCGACTAGCGGGAGATTCCCCCCTTGGGCAGTACTTC; CDR3aa: CASSLRGLRLAGDSPLGQYF
j_gene: TRBJ2-7; v_gene: TRBV10-3; d_gene: TRBD2; abundance: .; CDR3nt: TGTGCCATCAGCCAGAAGACTAGCCTCACCTCCTACGAGCAGTACTTC; CDR3aa: CAISQKTSLTSYEQYF
j_gene: TRBJ2-5; v_gene: TRBV5-6; d_gene: .; abundance: .; CDR3nt: TGTGCCAGCAGCTTTTCTCATCAGGGATTTAGCGGGACCCAGTACTTC; CDR3aa: CASSFSHQGFSGTQYF
j_gene: TRBJ2-5; v_gene: TRBV19; d_gene: TRBD1; abundance: .; CDR3nt: TGTGCCAGTAGTTGGACAGGGGAGACCCAGTACTTC; CDR3aa: CASSWTGETQYF
j_gene: TRBJ2-7; v_gene: TRBV5-1; d_gene: TRBD2; abundance: .; CDR3nt: TGCGCCAGCACCGCCGGGACAGGGACATTTTACGGGACTAGCGGGAGGTTGTTTGAGCAGTACTTC; CDR3aa: CASTAGTGTFYGTSGRLFEQYF
j_gene: TRBJ1-5; v_gene: TRBV19; d_gene: .; abundance: .; CDR3nt: TGTGCCAGTAGTACCCAAAGCAATCAGCCCCAGCATTTT; CDR3aa: CASSTQSNQPQHF
j_gene: TRBJ2-7; v_gene: TRBV27; d_gene: .; abundance: .; CDR3nt: TGTGCCAGCAGTTGGGCGGGTTACGAGCAGTACTTC; CDR3aa: CASSWAGYEQYF
j_gene: TRBJ2-1; v_gene: TRBV29-1; d_gene: TRBD1; abundance: .; CDR3nt: TGCAGCGTTTCGGGACAGGGGGGGGTCCTCTACAATGAGCAGTTCTTC; CDR3aa: CSVSGQGGVLYNEQFF
j_gene: TRBJ2-7; v_gene: TRBV18; d_gene: TRBD1; abundance: .; CDR3nt: TGTGCCAGCTCACCATCGGAGTCGGGACAGGGTCGCTACGAGCAGTACTTC; CDR3aa: CASSPSESGQGRYEQYF
j_gene: TRBJ1-5; v_gene: TRBV5-8; d_gene: .; abundance: .; CDR3nt: TGTGCCAGCAGCTTACCCAGGGTCAATCAGCCCCAGCATTTT; CDR3aa: CASSLPRVNQPQHF
j_gene: TRBJ2-7; v_gene: TRBV19; d_gene: .; abundance: .; CDR3nt: TGTGCCAGTAGTATAGTTGGGGGAGGCGCCTACGAGCAGTACTTC; CDR3aa: CASSIVGGGAYEQYF
j_gene: TRBJ2-1; v_gene: TRBV7-7; d_gene: TRBD2; abundance: .; CDR3nt: TGTGCCAGCAGCTTAACTAGCGGGACCAACAATGAGCAGTTCTTC; CDR3aa: CASSLTSGTNNEQFF
j_gene: TRBJ2-2; v_gene: TRBV19; d_gene: TRBD1; abundance: .; CDR3nt: TGTGCCAGTAGTATCCTGCTCGGGACAGGGGAGGGGACAGGGGAGCTGTTTTTT; CDR3aa: CASSILLGTGEGTGELFF
j_gene: TRBJ1-1; v_gene: TRBV27; d_gene: TRBD1; abundance: few; CDR3nt: TGTGCCAGCACTCGTGGGACAGGGTCTACTGAAGCTTTCTTT; CDR3aa: CASTRGTGSTEAFF
j_gene: TRBJ2-7; v_gene: TRBV28; d_gene: TRBD1; abundance: .; CDR3nt: TGTGCCAGCAGGACACCGGGACAGGGGGCTTACGAGCAGTACTTC; CDR3aa: CASRTPGQGAYEQYF
j_gene: TRBJ1-1; v_gene: TRBV6-1; d_gene: TRBD1; abundance: .; CDR3nt: TGTGCCAGCCTTGAACAGGGGGCGGCCACTGAAGCTTTCTTT; CDR3aa: CASLEQGAATEAFF
j_gene: TRBJ2-1; v_gene: TRBV19; d_gene: TRBD2; abundance: .; CDR3nt: TGTGCCAGTAGGAGGGCGGGAGGTGACTACAATGAGCAGTTCTTC; CDR3aa: CASRRAGGDYNEQFF
j_gene: TRBJ2-3; v_gene: TRBV5-1; d_gene: TRBD1; abundance: .; CDR3nt: TGCGCCAGCAGCCTTGGGGGACAGGGTATATCAGATACGCAGTATTTT; CDR3aa: CASSLGGQGISDTQYF
j_gene: TRBJ2-1; v_gene: TRBV29-1; d_gene: .; abundance: .; CDR3nt: TGCAGCATCGGGAGCCCCAACAATGAGCAGTTCTTC; CDR3aa: CSIGSPNNEQFF
j_gene: TRBJ2-3; v_gene: TRBV7-2; d_gene: TRBD2; abundance: .; CDR3nt: TGTGCCAGCAGCCCCGGACTAGTAGGGGATACGCAGTATTTT; CDR3aa: CASSPGLVGDTQYF
j_gene: TRBJ1-4; v_gene: TRBV6-5; d_gene: TRBD1; abundance: .; CDR3nt: TGTGCCAGCAGTTACACCACAGGGGCTTTTAATGAAAAACTGTTTTTT; CDR3aa: CASSYTTGAFNEKLFF
j_gene: TRBJ2-1; v_gene: TRBV15; d_gene: .; abundance: .; CDR3nt: TGTGCCACCAGCAGAGATGGGGCGGGGACCGGGATCTTC; CDR3aa: CATSRDGAGTGIF
j_gene: TRBJ1-3; v_gene: TRBV5-6; d_gene: .; abundance: .; CDR3nt: TGTGCCAGCAGCTTACTGGACAGAGATGGAAACACCATATATTTT; CDR3aa: CASSLLDRDGNTIYF
j_gene: TRBJ1-2; v_gene: TRBV2; d_gene: TRBD1; abundance: .; CDR3nt: TGTGCCAGCAGTGAATTATCGTGGATAGGGACAGGGGGCTATGGCTACACCTTC; CDR3aa: CASSELSWIGTGGYGYTF
j_gene: TRBJ2-1; v_gene: TRBV7-2; d_gene: .; abundance: once; CDR3nt: TGTGCCAGCAGCTTAGCGCGGGGCCTAGGGGAGTTCTTC; CDR3aa: CASSLARGLGEFF
j_gene: TRBJ2-3; v_gene: TRBV29-1; d_gene: .; abundance: .; CDR3nt: TGCAGCGTTGAAGGCGGGCTCACAGATACGCAGTATTTT; CDR3aa: CSVEGGLTDTQYF
j_gene: TRBJ1-4; v_gene: TRBV6-1; d_gene: TRBD1; abundance: .; CDR3nt: TGTGCCAGCAGTGAAGCCCCGACAGGGATGAATGAAAAACTGTTTTTT; CDR3aa: CASSEAPTGMNEKLFF
j_gene: TRBJ1-2; v_gene: TRBV5-4; d_gene: .; abundance: once; CDR3nt: TGTGCCAGCAGCCTGGCGGTATCCTATGGCTACACCTTC; CDR3aa: CASSLAVSYGYTF
j_gene: TRBJ1-1; v_gene: TRBV7-2; d_gene: TRBD1; abundance: .; CDR3nt: TGTGCCAGCAGCTCCGGACAGGGGCAATTGAACACTGAAGCTTTCTTT; CDR3aa: CASSSGQGQLNTEAFF
j_gene: TRBJ1-2; v_gene: TRBV27; d_gene: .; abundance: .; CDR3nt: TGTGCCAGCAGTCCGGGAGGTGGGTATGGCTACACCTTC; CDR3aa: CASSPGGGYGYTF
j_gene: TRBJ2-2; v_gene: TRBV5-6; d_gene: TRBD2; abundance: .; CDR3nt: TGTGCCAGCAGCTTAGGACTAGCGGGGGAGCTGTTTTTT; CDR3aa: CASSLGLAGELFF
j_gene: TRBJ2-3; v_gene: TRBV5-1; d_gene: .; abundance: .; CDR3nt: TGCGCCAGCAGCGACTCCGGGACTAGCACAGATACGCAGTATTTT; CDR3aa: CASSDSGTSTDTQYF
j_gene: TRBJ1-5; v_gene: TRBV13; d_gene: TRBD1; abundance: .; CDR3nt: TGTGCCAGCAGTTTGGGACAGGGGCTTCAGCCCCAGCATTTT; CDR3aa: CASSLGQGLQPQHF